This T cell receptor beta chain was identified during a study of blood T cells in healthy people across ages. The CDR3 consists of 15 residues. The V gene end was trimmed by 3 bases and the J gene end by 4 bases; junction bases not matched to a gene: 9. The germline gives CDR1 MNHEY, CDR2 SMNVEV (reference sequence). The second PCR ran roughly 6 to 11 cycles with a sample-barcoded 5' primer and J-beta primers. TCRdb ran MiXCR on the 5' RACE reads and lists one entry per CDR3 protein. The sample gives just under 550,000 distinct CDR3 sequences, around 24% of which show up once; just over 8.5% is in the top ten. These data were also filed under a second study, of T cells of mothers and their children.

This clonotype was obtained from a boy under 18 in good health. V gene TRBV27 combines with J gene TRBJ2-7, with 7 bases matching TRBD2. The sample was blood. The CDR3 region is CASSLVAGDSYEQYF. CDR3 nucleotides: TGTGCCAGCAGTTTGGTCGCGGGAGATTCTTACGAGCAGTACTTC.